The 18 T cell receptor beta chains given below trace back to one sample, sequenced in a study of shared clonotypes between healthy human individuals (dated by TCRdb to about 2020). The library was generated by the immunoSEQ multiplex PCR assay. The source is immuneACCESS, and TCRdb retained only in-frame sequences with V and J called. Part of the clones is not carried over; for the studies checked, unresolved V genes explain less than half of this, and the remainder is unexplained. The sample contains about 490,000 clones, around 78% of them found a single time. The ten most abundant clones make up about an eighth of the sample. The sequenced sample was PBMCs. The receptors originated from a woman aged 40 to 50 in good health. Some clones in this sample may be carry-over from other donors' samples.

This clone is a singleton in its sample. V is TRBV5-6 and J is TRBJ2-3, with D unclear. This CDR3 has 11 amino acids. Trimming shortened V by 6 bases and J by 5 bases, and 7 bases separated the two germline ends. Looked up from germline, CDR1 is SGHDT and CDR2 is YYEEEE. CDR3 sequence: CASIVGDTQYF. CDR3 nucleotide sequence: TGTGCCAGCATCGTGGGAGATACGCAGTATTTT.

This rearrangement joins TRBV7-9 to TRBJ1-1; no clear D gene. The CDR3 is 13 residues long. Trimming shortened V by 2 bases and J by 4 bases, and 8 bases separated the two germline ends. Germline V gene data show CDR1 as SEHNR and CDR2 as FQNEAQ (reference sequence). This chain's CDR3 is CASSLPPRTEAFF. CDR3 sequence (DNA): TGTGCCAGCAGCTTACCCCCCCGCACTGAAGCTTTCTTT.

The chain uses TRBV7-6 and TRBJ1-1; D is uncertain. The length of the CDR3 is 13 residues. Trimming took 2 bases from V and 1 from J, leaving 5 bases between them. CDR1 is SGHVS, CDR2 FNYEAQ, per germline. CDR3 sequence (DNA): TGTGCCAGCAGCTTAAGGACGAACACTGAAGCTTTCTTT. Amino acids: CASSLRTNTEAFF. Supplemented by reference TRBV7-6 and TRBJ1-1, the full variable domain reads GAGVSQSPRYKVTKRGQDVALRCDPISGHVSLYWYRQALGQGPEFLTYFNYEAQQDKSGLPNDRFSAERPEGSISTLTIQRTEQRDSAMYRCASSLRTNTEAFFGQGTRLTVV.

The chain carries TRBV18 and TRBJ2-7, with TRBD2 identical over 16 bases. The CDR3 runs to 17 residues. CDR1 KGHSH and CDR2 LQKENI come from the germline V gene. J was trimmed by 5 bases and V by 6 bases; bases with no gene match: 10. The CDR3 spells CASSLGLAGGASDEQYF. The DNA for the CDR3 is TGTGCCAGCTCGTTGGGACTAGCGGGAGGGGCTTCGGACGAGCAGTACTTC.

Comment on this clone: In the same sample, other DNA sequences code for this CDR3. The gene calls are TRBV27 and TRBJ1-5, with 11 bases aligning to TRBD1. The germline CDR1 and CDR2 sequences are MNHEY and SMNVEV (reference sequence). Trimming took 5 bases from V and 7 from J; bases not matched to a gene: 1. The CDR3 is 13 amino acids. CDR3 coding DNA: TGTGCCAGCAGTGGGACAGGGGGGCAGCCCCAGCATTTT. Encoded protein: CASSGTGGQPQHF.

CDR3 amino acids: CASNFRDTSYNEQFF. The CDR3, as DNA: TGTGCCAGCAATTTCCGGGACACCTCCTACAATGAGCAGTTCTTC. This chain uses TRBV28 with TRBJ2-1, with D tentatively TRBD1 (6 bases). Germline CDR1 reads MDHEN; CDR2 reads SYDVKM. V was cut by 7 bases and J by 0 bases, with 13 bases left in between. CDR3 length: 15 residues.

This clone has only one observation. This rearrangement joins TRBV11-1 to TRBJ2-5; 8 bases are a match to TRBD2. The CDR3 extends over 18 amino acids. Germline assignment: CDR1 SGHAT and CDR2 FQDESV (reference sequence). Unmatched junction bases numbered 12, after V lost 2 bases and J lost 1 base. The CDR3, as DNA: TGTGCCAGCAGCTTATGGCCCATTACTAGCGGATTCCAAGAGACCCAGTACTTC. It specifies CASSLWPITSGFQETQYF.

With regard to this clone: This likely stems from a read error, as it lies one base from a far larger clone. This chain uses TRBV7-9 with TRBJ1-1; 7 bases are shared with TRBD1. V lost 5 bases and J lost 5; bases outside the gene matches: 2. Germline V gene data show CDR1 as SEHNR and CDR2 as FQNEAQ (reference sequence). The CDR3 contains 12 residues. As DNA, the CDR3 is TGTGCCAGCAGCCCCAGGGGGACTGAAGCTTTCTTT. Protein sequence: CASSPRGTEAFF.

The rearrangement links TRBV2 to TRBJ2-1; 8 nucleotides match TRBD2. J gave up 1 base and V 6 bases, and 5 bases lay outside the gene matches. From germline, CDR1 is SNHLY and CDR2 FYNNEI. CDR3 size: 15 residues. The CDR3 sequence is CASRLPGGSYNEQFF. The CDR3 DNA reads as TGTGCCAGCAGACTCCCGGGGGGGTCCTACAATGAGCAGTTCTTC. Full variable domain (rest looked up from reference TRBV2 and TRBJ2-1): EPEVTQTPSHQVTQMGQEVILRCVPISNHLYFYWYRQILGQKVEFLVSFYNNEISEKSEIFDDQFSVERPDGSNFTLKIRSTKLEDSAMYFCASRLPGGSYNEQFFGPGTRLTVL.

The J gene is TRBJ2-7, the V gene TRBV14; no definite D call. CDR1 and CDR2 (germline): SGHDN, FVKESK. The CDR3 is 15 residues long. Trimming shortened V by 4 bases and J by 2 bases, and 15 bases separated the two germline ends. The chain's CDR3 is CASSPRLGLTYEQYF. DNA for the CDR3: TGTGCCAGCAGCCCGCGGCTGGGCCTTACCTACGAGCAGTACTTC.

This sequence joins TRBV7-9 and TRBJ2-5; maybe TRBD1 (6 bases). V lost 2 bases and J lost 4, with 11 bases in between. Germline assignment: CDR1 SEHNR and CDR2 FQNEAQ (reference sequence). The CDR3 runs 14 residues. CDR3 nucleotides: TGTGCCAGCAGCTTATCACAGGGTCGAGAGACCCAGTACTTC. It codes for CASSLSQGRETQYF.

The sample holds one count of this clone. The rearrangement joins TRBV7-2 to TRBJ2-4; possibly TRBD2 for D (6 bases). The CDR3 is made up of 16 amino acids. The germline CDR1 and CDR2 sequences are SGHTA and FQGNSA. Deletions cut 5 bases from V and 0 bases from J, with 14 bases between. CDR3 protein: CASSMGLQLAKNIQYF. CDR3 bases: TGTGCCAGCAGCATGGGACTCCAGCTAGCCAAAAACATTCAGTACTTC.

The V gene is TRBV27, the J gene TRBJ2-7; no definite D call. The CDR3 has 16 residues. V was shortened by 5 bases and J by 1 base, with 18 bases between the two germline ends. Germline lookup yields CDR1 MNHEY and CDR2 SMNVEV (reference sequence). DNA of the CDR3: TGTGCCAGCAGTCCCCGTCGGACCCAAGGGTCCTACGAGCAGTACTTC. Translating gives CASSPRRTQGSYEQYF.

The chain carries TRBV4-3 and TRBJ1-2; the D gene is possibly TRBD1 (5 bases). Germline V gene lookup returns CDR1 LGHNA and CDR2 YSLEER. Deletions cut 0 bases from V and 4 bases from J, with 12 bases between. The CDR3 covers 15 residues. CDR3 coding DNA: TGCGCCAGCAGCCAAGAATATGACAGCAGCTATGGCTACACCTTC. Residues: CASSQEYDSSYGYTF.

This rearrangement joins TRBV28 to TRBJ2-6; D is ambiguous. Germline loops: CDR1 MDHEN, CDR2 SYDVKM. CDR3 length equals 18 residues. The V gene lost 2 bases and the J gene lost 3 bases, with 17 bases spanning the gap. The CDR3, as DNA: TGTGCCAGCAGTTTACCGAACCTCCTAGTTGGTGGGGCCAACGTCCTGACTTTC. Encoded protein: CASSLPNLLVGGANVLTF.

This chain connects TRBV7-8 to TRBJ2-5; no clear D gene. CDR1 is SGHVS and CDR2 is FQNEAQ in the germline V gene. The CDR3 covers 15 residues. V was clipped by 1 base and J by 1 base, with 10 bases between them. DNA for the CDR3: TGTGCCAGCAGCTTAGTAACGGAAATCCAAGAGACCCAGTACTTC. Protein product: CASSLVTEIQETQYF.

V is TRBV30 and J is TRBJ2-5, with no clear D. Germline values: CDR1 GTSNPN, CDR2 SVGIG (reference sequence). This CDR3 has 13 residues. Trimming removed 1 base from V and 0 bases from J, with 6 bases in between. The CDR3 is CAWSGRNQETQYF. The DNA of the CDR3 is TGTGCCTGGAGTGGCAGGAACCAAGAGACCCAGTACTTC.

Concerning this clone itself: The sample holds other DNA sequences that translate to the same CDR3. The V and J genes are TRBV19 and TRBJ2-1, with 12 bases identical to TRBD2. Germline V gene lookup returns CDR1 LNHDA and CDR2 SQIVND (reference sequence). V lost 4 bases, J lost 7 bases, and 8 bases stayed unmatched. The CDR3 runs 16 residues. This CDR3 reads CASSTPLAGGGNEQFF. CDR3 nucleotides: TGTGCCAGTAGTACCCCACTAGCGGGAGGTGGTAATGAGCAGTTCTTC.